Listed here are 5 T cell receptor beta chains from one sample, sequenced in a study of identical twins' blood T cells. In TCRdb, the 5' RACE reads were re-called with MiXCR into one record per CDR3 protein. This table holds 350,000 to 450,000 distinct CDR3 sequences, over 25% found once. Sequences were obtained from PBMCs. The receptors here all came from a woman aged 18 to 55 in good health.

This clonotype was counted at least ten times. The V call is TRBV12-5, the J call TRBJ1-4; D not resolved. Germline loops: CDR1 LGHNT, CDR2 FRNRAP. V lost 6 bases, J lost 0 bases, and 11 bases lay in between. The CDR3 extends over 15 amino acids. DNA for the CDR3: TGTGCTAGTGGACCAGGACGGGCAACTAATGAAAAACTGTTTTTT. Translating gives CASGPGRATNEKLFF.

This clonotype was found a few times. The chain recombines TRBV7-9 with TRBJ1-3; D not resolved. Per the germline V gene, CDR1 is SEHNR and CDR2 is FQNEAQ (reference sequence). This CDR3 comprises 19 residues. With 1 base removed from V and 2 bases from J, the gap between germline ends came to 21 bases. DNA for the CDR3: TGTGCCAGCAGCTTAGTAGGAGAAGGACTACGGTCCCCTGGAAACACCATATATTTT. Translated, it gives CASSLVGEGLRSPGNTIYF.

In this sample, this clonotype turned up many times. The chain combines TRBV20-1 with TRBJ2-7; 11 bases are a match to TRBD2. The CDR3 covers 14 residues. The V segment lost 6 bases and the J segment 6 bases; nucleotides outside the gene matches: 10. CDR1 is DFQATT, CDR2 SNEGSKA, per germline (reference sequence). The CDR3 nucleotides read TGCAGTGCCCCGGAACGTGGACTAGCGGGCGAGCAGTACTTC. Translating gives CSAPERGLAGEQYF.

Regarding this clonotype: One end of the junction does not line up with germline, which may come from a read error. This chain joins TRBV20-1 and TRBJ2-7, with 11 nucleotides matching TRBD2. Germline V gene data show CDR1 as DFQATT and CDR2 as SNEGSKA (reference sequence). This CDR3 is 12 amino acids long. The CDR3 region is CSTSGGLYEQYF. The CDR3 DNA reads TGCAGTACTAGCGGGGGTCTCTACGAGCAGTACTTC.

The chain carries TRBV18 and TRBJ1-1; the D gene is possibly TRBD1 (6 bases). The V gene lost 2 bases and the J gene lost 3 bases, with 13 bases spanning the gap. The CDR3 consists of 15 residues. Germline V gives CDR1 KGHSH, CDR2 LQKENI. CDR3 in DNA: TGTGCCAGCTCACCATGGGTTGGGGGCGACACTGAAGCTTTCTTT. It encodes CASSPWVGGDTEAFF. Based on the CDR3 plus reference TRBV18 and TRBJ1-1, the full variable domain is NAGVMQNPRHLVRRRGQEARLRCSPMKGHSHVYWYRQLPEEGLKFMVYLQKENIIDESGMPKERFSAEFPKEGPSILRIQQVVRGDSAAYFCASSPWVGGDTEAFFGQGTRLTVV.